One sample yielded the 2 T cell receptor beta chains listed below, sequenced in a study of T cell responses to AZD1222 COVID-19 vaccine. TCRdb's table, derived via immunoSEQ multiplex PCR, lists solely in-frame clones and lacks some. The sample includes around 150,000 clones, approximately 89% seen only once; the top ten take roughly 3.5%. The input for sequencing was peripheral blood, taken on day 0 of MenACWY control vaccination. The receptors were gathered from an adult in good health.

The chain has TRBV18 and TRBJ2-5; D uncertain. The ends were cut back, 3 bases at V and 4 bases at J, with 9 bases in the middle. CDR3 size: 13 residues. Germline lookup yields CDR1 KGHSH and CDR2 LQKENI. The CDR3 is CASSPSVLETQYF. The CDR3, as DNA: TGTGCCAGCTCACCTTCGGTATTAGAGACCCAGTACTTC.

The genes are TRBV7-8 and TRBJ2-5; 7 bases match TRBD1. The CDR3 extends over 16 amino acids. The germline CDR1 and CDR2 sequences are SGHVS and FQNEAQ. Trimming at V came to 5 bases and at J to 1 base, leaving 10 bases not matched to a gene. CDR3 sequence: CASSPNRGRIQETQYF. In DNA, the CDR3 is TGTGCCAGCAGCCCCAACAGGGGACGAATCCAAGAGACCCAGTACTTC.